This entry is about one T cell receptor (beta chain). The antigen remains unidentified. The record originates from a study of shared clonotypes between healthy human individuals. Study observations and caveats: Non-shared clonotypes displayed generation probabilities falling below those of clonotypes present in all four donors. Naive subsets typically showed greater estimated richness than memory subsets.

V was cut by 6 bases and J by 7 bases, with 15 bases left in between. The CDR3 is made up of 14 amino acids. Germline lookup yields CDR1 MDHEN and CDR2 SYDVKM. The naive CD8 fraction comprised CD45RO-negative cells positively selected for CCR7 and excluded terminally differentiated effector memory CD45RA+ cells. Here immunoSEQ multiplex PCR was the method, and the copy in TCRdb shows in-frame clones only, minus some. The top ten hold about 24% of the sample, which has hundreds of thousands of clones, roughly 94% seen once. Sequenced material: naive CD8+ T cells sorted from blood. This sequence joins TRBV28 and TRBJ1-4; the D is unclear. The receptor was isolated from a man aged 30 to 45 in good health. CDR3 region: CASSPREWGEKLFF. CDR3 sequence (DNA): TGTGCCAGCAGCCCCCGGGAGTGGGGTGAAAAACTGTTTTTT. The whole variable domain, remainder taken from reference TRBV28 and TRBJ1-4, is DVKVTQSSRYLVKRTGEKVFLECVQDMDHENMFWYRQDPGLGLRLIYFSYDVKMKEKGDIPEGYSVSREKKERFSLILESASTNQTSMYLCASSPREWGEKLFFGSGTQLSVL.